The 7 T cell receptor beta chains in this list originate from one sample, sequenced in a study of T and B cells in COVID-19 patients (dated by TCRdb to the early 2020s). TRB repertoires were amplified using 250-500 ng of genomic DNA isolated from blood. Instrument used: Illumina MiSeq. Multiplex PCR with BIOMED2 TRB-A/B primer pools was used to amplify the TRB rearrangements. TCRdb reprocessing: public reads trimmed at Q25 with fastp, clones called with MiXCR, in-frame beta chains kept. Rows with a matching CDR3 protein are joined into one entry that keeps the most common DNA and genes. Across this sample there are approximately 3,600 distinct CDR3 sequences, with almost 25% seen only once. The ten largest account for 19% of the sample. The sample taken for sequencing was blood. Source of these receptors: a human donor with active COVID-19.

The chain's CDR3 is CASSQTGTHDNEQFF. DNA of the CDR3: TGTGCCAGCAGCCAGACCGGGACCCACGACAATGAGCAGTTCTTC. The chain carries TRBV11-2 and TRBJ2-1; perhaps D is TRBD1 or TRBD2 (5 bases each). Trimming removed 5 bases from V and 5 bases from J, with 16 bases in between. The CDR3 runs 15 residues. CDR1 is SGHAT, CDR2 FQNNGV, per germline. The full variable domain, completed using reference TRBV11-2 and TRBJ2-1, is EAGVAQSPRYKIIEKRQSVAFWCNPISGHATLYWYQQILGQGPKLLIQFQNNGVVDDSQLPKDRFSAERLKGVDSTLKIQPAKLEDSAVYLCASSQTGTHDNEQFFGPGTRLTVL.

This clonotype was recorded a few times. The chain couples TRBV4-2 to TRBJ2-1; D is uncertain. With 0 bases removed from V and 0 bases from J, the gap between germline ends came to 6 bases. CDR3 length: 15 residues. From germline, CDR1 is LGHNA and CDR2 YNFKEQ. CDR3 in DNA: TGTGCCAGCAGCCAAGATGGTAACTCCTACAATGAGCAGTTCTTC. Translated, it gives CASSQDGNSYNEQFF.

Judged by abundance, this clonotype is medium-sized. The chain recombines TRBV6-1 with TRBJ1-2; 9 bases map to TRBD1. The V gene's germline CDR1 is MNHNS and CDR2 SASEGT. This CDR3 region has 15 residues. J lost 1 base, V lost 6 bases, and 6 bases had no gene match. Here the CDR3 reads CASRKGQGVNYGYTF. The CDR3 DNA reads as TGTGCCAGCAGGAAGGGACAGGGAGTTAACTATGGCTACACCTTC.

To note about this clonotype: It may be a read error: a sequence one base away is much more abundant. V gene TRBV6-5 combines with J gene TRBJ1-4; 8 bases are shared with TRBD1. The CDR3 runs to 14 residues. Germline CDR1 is MNHEY and CDR2 is SVGAGI. Trimming at V came to 6 bases and at J to 7 bases, leaving 7 bases not matched to a gene. This chain's CDR3 is CASSASGGCEKLFF. Here the CDR3 DNA reads TGTGCCAGCAGCGCCTCAGGGGGCTGTGAAAAACTGTTTTTT.

J is TRBJ2-5 and V is TRBV4-2; weak D call: TRBD1 (5 bases). Looked up from germline, CDR1 is LGHNA and CDR2 is YNFKEQ. Trimming cost V 3 bases and J 2 bases, with 10 bases left between them. This CDR3 comprises 14 residues. CDR3 coding DNA: TGTGCCAGCAGCCACCCTGACAGACAAGAGACCCAGTACTTC. This codes for CASSHPDRQETQYF.

This clonotype is labeled as medium-sized. The rearrangement uses TRBV6-1 and TRBJ2-5; possible D gene TRBD2, 7 bases. The CDR3 totals 16 residues. Trimming pared 0 bases from V and 4 bases from J, leaving 15 bases between. Per the germline V gene, CDR1 is MNHNS and CDR2 is SASEGT. This CDR3 is CASSEALGGAGETQYF. Written as DNA, the CDR3 is TGTGCCAGCAGTGAAGCGCTTGGGGGGGCAGGAGAGACCCAGTACTTC.

The chain uses TRBV18 and TRBJ2-7; the D is unclear. With 2 bases removed from V and 3 bases from J, the gap between germline ends came to 11 bases. Germline values: CDR1 KGHSH, CDR2 LQKENI. CDR3 length: 14 amino acids. CDR3 coding DNA: TGTGCCAGCTCACCAGGGCAGGAGTTCTACGAGCAGTACTTC. Amino acid sequence: CASSPGQEFYEQYF.